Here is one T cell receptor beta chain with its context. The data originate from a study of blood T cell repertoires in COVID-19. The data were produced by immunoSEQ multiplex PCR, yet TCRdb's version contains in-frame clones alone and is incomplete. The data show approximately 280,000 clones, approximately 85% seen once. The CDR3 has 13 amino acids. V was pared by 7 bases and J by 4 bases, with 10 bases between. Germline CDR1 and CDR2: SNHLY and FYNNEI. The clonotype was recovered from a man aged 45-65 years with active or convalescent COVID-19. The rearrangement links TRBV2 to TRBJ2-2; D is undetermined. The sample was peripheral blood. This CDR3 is CASTGRLTGELFF. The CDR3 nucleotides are TGTGCCAGCACCGGAAGACTCACCGGGGAGCTGTTTTTT.